This T cell receptor (beta chain) is from a study of blood T cell repertoires in COVID-19. Study background: The United States, Italy and Spain were the sources of the acute and convalescent COVID-19 samples. PBMCs, B-cell-depleted T cells, or T cells were the source of the cDNA or gDNA that made up the material.

Per the original methods: From reference gene primer amplification, estimates of nucleated cell counts were derived. Repertoires were generated with immunoSEQ multiplex PCR, while TCRdb's copy carries only in-frame clones and drops some. Clone size and V and J calls were adopted from that table, with D and trimming inferred from the DNA. The data contain roughly 380,000 clones, 85% of them singletons. Germline lookup yields CDR1 SGHAT and CDR2 FQNNGV. Trimming cost V 3 bases and J 2 bases; bases outside gene matches: 4. CDR3 size: 15 residues. The clonotype originates from a woman aged 18 to 35 with acute or convalescent COVID-19. Sequenced input: peripheral blood. This chain joins TRBV11-2 and TRBJ1-3, with TRBD1 identical over 7 bases. The CDR3 DNA reads TGTGCCAGCAGCTTTACAGGGGTAGCTGGAAACACCATATATTTT. This translates into CASSFTGVAGNTIYF.